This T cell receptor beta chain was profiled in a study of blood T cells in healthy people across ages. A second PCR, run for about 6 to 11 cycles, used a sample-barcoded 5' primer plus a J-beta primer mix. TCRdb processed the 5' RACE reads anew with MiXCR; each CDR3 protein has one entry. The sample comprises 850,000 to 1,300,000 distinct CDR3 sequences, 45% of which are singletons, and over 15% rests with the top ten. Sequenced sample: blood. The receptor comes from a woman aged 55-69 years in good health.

CDR3 nucleotide sequence: TGCGCCAGCATTGCGGATAATAACAATGAGCAGTTCTTC. Translating it yields CASIADNNNEQFF. The chain has TRBV5-1 and TRBJ2-1; D is unclear. This CDR3 has 13 amino acids. Trimming pared 6 bases from V and 5 bases from J, leaving 12 bases between. Germline CDR1 reads SGHRS; CDR2 reads YFSETQ.